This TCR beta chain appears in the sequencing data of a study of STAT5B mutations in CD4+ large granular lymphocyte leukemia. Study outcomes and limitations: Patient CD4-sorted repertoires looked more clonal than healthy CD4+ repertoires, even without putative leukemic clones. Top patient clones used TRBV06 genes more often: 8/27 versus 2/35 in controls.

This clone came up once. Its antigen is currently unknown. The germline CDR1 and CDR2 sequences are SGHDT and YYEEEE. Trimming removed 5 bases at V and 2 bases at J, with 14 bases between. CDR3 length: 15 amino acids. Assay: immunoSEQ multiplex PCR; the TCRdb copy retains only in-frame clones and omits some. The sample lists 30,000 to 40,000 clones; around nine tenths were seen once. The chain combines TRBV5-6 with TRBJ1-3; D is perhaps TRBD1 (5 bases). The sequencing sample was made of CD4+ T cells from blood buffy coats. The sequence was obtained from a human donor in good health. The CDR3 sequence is CASSPPGVAGNTIYF. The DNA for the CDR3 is TGTGCCAGCAGTCCTCCGGGGGTGGCTGGAAACACCATATATTTT.